This T cell receptor (beta chain) was obtained from a study of T cells after yellow fever vaccination. Study-wide background: Preparing low-cell-number fractions relied on SMART-Seq v4 Ultra Low Input.

TCRdb called the 5' RACE reads again in MiXCR, with one record for every CDR3 protein. The top ten hold around 16% of the sample, which has 500,000 to 650,000 distinct CDR3 sequences, less than 20% seen once. This clonotype was recorded a few times. The CDR3 sequence is 13 residues long. Germline-derived CDR1 and CDR2 are MNHNS and SASEGT. Trimming stripped 6 bases from V and 4 bases from J, with 10 bases between. This receptor was identified in a man between 18 and 29 years old who received the YFV17D yellow fever vaccine. This chain joins TRBV6-1 and TRBJ1-5; D gene ambiguous. This sample comprised PBMCs, obtained 5 days after the first yellow fever vaccination. CDR3 DNA: TGTGCCAGCAGATTCGACGGTAATCAGCCCCAGCATTTT. It translates to CASRFDGNQPQHF.